Detailed here is one T cell receptor (beta chain). Its antigen is currently unknown. PCR used 60 Vbeta primers and 13 Jbeta primers. The repertoire was sequenced with immunoSEQ multiplex PCR; TCRdb's copy has only in-frame clones and lacks some. The profile covers approximately 45,000 clones, with around 70% appearing a single time and roughly 3.2% taken by the ten largest. The data were obtained in a study of cytomegalovirus exposure and HLA in healthy donors. The wider study: A previous analysis identified 90 million to 140 million unique TCR beta sequences derived from roughly 180 million T cells. General observations from the study: When analyzed later, a missense DCLRE1C variant was found to be linked to TCR beta V- and J-gene trimming. Later on, an analysis showed TCR association rates differing by HLA locus, with DRB1 the most and HLA-C the fewest. The majority of CMV-associated TCR beta chains were reported as apparently HLA-restricted in a later analysis.

V was pared by 6 bases and J by 6 bases, with 10 bases between. This CDR3 is 12 amino acids long. Germline CDR1 and CDR2: SGHDT and YYEEEE. The sequence came from a woman in her 30s in good health and CMV-seronegative. Sequences were obtained from PBMCs. The V call is TRBV5-6, the J call TRBJ2-1; D might be TRBD2 (7 bases). In DNA form, the CDR3 reads TGTGCCAGCAAAGGGGGGGGCAATGAGCAGTTCTTC. Its protein product is CASKGGGNEQFF.